A single sample gave rise to the 8 T cell receptor beta chains below, sequenced in a study of blood T cell repertoires in COVID-19. TCRdb's table, derived via immunoSEQ multiplex PCR, lists solely in-frame clones and lacks some. Found here are some 150,000 clones, approximately 80% of them singletons; the top ten hold 1.5% to 2%. The sequenced material came from PBMCs or T cells enriched from blood (not recorded which). Every receptor here comes from a woman between 18 and 29 years old who had been exposed to COVID-19.

The chain couples TRBV6-5 to TRBJ2-7; TRBD1 agrees at 10 bases. CDR1 and CDR2 (germline): MNHEY, SVGAGI. J lost 9 bases, V lost 8 bases, and 1 base had no gene match. The CDR3 extends over 10 amino acids. This CDR3 is CASGDRGQYF. The CDR3 DNA reads as TGTGCCAGCGGGGACAGGGGGCAGTACTTC.

This clone was observed a handful of times. V is TRBV19 and J is TRBJ2-7; D possibly corresponds to TRBD1 (6 bases). V lost 5 bases and J 5 bases, leaving 13 bases between the germline ends. The CDR3 consists of 13 residues. CDR1 is LNHDA, CDR2 SQIVND, per germline (reference sequence). The CDR3 spells CASSASTGNEQYF. For the CDR3, the DNA is TGTGCCAGTAGTGCCTCAACAGGGAACGAGCAGTACTTC.

The rearrangement joins TRBV6-5 to TRBJ1-4; 9 nucleotides match TRBD1. After removal of 6 bases from V and 3 bases from J, the junction contained 5 bases not matched to a gene. This CDR3 spans 15 amino acids. Per germline, CDR1 MNHEY and CDR2 SVGAGI. In DNA form, the CDR3 reads TGTGCCAGCAGGGTACAGGGGGCCTCTAATGAAAAACTGTTTTTT. Amino acid sequence: CASRVQGASNEKLFF.

The chain couples TRBV19 to TRBJ1-3; D ambiguous. CDR3 length: 12 residues. V was pared by 8 bases and J by 0 bases, with 5 bases between. The germline V gene has CDR1 LNHDA and CDR2 SQIVND (reference sequence). The CDR3 coding sequence is TGTGCCAGTCCGGGCTCTGGAAACACCATATATTTT. Protein: CASPGSGNTIYF.

This rearrangement joins TRBV6-1 to TRBJ2-7; TRBD1 agrees at 8 bases. J was trimmed by 1 base and V by 6 bases; bases with no gene match: 8. The CDR3 runs to 15 residues. The V gene's germline CDR1 is MNHNS and CDR2 SASEGT. The CDR3 region is CASRLTGTGSYEQYF. The CDR3 nucleotides are TGTGCCAGCAGGCTGACCGGGACAGGTTCCTACGAGCAGTACTTC.

The rearrangement links TRBV28 to TRBJ1-5; the D is unclear. V was trimmed by 11 bases and J by 5 bases, leaving 19 bases between them. CDR3 length: 14 amino acids. The germline V gene encodes CDR1 MDHEN and CDR2 SYDVKM. The CDR3 loop is CAGGLSESHQPQHF. CDR3 bases: TGTGCCGGCGGTCTTTCGGAATCACATCAGCCCCAGCATTTT.

The rearrangement links TRBV7-9 to TRBJ2-2; D is ambiguous. Germline assignment: CDR1 SEHNR and CDR2 FQNEAQ (reference sequence). This CDR3 comprises 14 residues. V was pared by 1 base and J by 2 bases, with 5 bases between. CDR3 protein: CASSLVVNTGELFF. CDR3 nucleotides: TGTGCCAGCAGCTTAGTAGTTAACACCGGGGAGCTGTTTTTT. The complete variable domain, with remaining parts taken from reference TRBV7-9 and TRBJ2-2, reads DTGVSQNPRHKITKRGQNVTFRCDPISEHNRLYWYRQTLGQGPEFLTYFQNEAQLEKSRLLSDRFSAERPKGSFSTLEIQRTEQGDSAMYLCASSLVVNTGELFFGEGSRLTVL.

This clone showed up just once. The rearrangement uses TRBV3-1 (or the pseudogene TRBV3-2) and TRBJ1-1; tentatively, D is TRBD1 (5 bases). Trimming left V 8 bases short and J 0 bases short, with 10 bases between. Germline V gene sequence: CDR1 LGHDT, CDR2 YNNKEL (reference sequence). The CDR3 totals 13 residues. In DNA form, the CDR3 reads TGTGCCAGCGTGGACACTTTGAACACTGAAGCTTTCTTT. Its protein is CASVDTLNTEAFF.